Below, 22 T cell receptor beta chains from the same sample are listed, as sequenced in a study of human T cells and chemical hapten exposure (dated by TCRdb to the early 2020s). Total RNA was isolated from unfractionated whole blood collected in Tempus Blood RNA tubes. Library preparation used 5' RACE. These reads were obtained on an Illumina MiSeq. The raw public reads went through TCRdb reprocessing: fastp at Q25, MiXCR clone calling, in-frame beta chains kept. Each record represents a unique CDR3 protein, reported with the most common genes and DNA among its rows. Here the sample has 65,000 to 90,000 distinct CDR3 sequences; roughly 15% occur a single time. 6.8% of the sample lies in the top ten. The source is a female donor in good health.

The V gene is TRBV5-1, the J gene TRBJ1-1; TRBD1 is a possible D gene (5 bases). Per the germline V gene, CDR1 is SGHRS and CDR2 is YFSETQ. V dropped 0 bases and J dropped 0 bases, with 9 bases sitting between them. The CDR3 is 15 residues long. CDR3 DNA: TGCGCCAGCAGCTTGGGGGGGAGGATGAACACTGAAGCTTTCTTT. Protein: CASSLGGRMNTEAFF.

This clonotype has more than one count but fewer than ten. The rearrangement uses TRBV7-2 and TRBJ2-1, with TRBD2 matching 13 bases. Germline V gene lookup returns CDR1 SGHTA and CDR2 FQGNSA. The CDR3 sequence is 16 residues long. V lost 5 bases and J lost 8; bases outside the gene matches: 9. The CDR3 sequence: CASSQALAGGRHEQFF. In nucleotides, the CDR3 is TGTGCCAGCAGCCAAGCACTAGCGGGGGGGCGTCATGAGCAGTTCTTC.

This chain links TRBV5-1 with TRBJ2-5, with D possibly TRBD1 on 5 matching bases. Trimming shortened V by 3 bases and J by 4 bases, and 13 bases separated the two germline ends. CDR1 and CDR2 (germline): SGHRS, YFSETQ. The CDR3 is made up of 14 amino acids. CDR3 residues: CASSSSLGVETQYF. CDR3 bases: TGCGCCAGCAGCTCCTCATTAGGGGTAGAGACCCAGTACTTC.

This clonotype was seen a handful of times. The chain uses TRBV28 and TRBJ2-6; 7 bases line up with TRBD1. This CDR3 contains 16 residues. Per the germline V gene, CDR1 is MDHEN and CDR2 is SYDVKM. Trimming took 6 bases from V and 0 from J; bases not matched to a gene: 5. CDR3 coding DNA: TGTGCCAGCAGGGGGGCAGGGGGCTCTGGGGCCAACGTCCTGACTTTC. Its translation: CASRGAGGSGANVLTF.

This clonotype was seen a handful of times. This chain joins TRBV6-5 and TRBJ2-1; 10 nucleotides agree with TRBD2. CDR1 and CDR2 from the germline V gene are MNHEY and SVGAGI. The CDR3 covers 17 residues. The trim removed 2 bases at V and 7 bases at J, leaving 11 bases unmatched. The CDR3 sequence: CASSYLGPSGGKNEQFF. CDR3 coding DNA: TGTGCCAGCAGTTACCTTGGGCCTAGCGGGGGAAAAAATGAGCAGTTCTTC.

This clonotype was found a few times. The CDR3 DNA reads as TGCAGTGCTTCCAAGGACAGGTCGGGATTCGGGCAGTACTTC. Its translation: CSASKDRSGFGQYF. The chain is built from TRBV20-1 and TRBJ2-7, with TRBD1 identical over 7 bases. CDR3 length: 14 amino acids. CDR1 and CDR2 (germline): DFQATT, SNEGSKA (reference sequence). The V segment lost 5 bases and the J segment 9 bases; nucleotides outside the gene matches: 16.

J is TRBJ2-6 and V is TRBV30, with TRBD2 matching over 9 bases. The germline gives CDR1 GTSNPN, CDR2 SVGIG (reference sequence). The V gene end was trimmed by 3 bases and the J gene end by 2 bases; junction bases not matched to a gene: 5. The CDR3 extends over 16 amino acids. As DNA, the CDR3 is TGTGCCTGGAGGGGGCTAGCGGGAACTGGGGCCAACGTCCTGACTTTC. This gives the protein CAWRGLAGTGANVLTF.

Here the CDR3 reads CSASSHSPFYNSPLHF. The CDR3 region has the DNA TGCAGTGCATCCAGCCATAGCCCATTCTACAATTCACCCCTCCACTTT. The chain is built from TRBV20-1 and TRBJ1-6; no definite D call. Looked up from germline, CDR1 is DFQATT and CDR2 is SNEGSKA (reference sequence). This CDR3 has 16 amino acids. V was trimmed by 6 bases and J by 7 bases, leaving 22 bases between them.

The genes are TRBV30 and TRBJ1-5; TRBD1 agrees at 7 bases. This CDR3 spans 15 amino acids. Unmatched junction bases numbered 6, after V lost 2 bases and J lost 2 bases. Looked up from germline, CDR1 is GTSNPN and CDR2 is SVGIG (reference sequence). The CDR3 loop reads CAWSPTGQGNQPQHF. CDR3 nucleotide sequence: TGTGCCTGGAGTCCAACCGGACAGGGCAATCAGCCCCAGCATTTT.

A single count supports this clonotype. The chain is built from TRBV7-2 and TRBJ2-3, with a weak D call TRBD1 (6 bases). This CDR3 is 16 amino acids long. Germline CDR1 SGHTA, CDR2 FQGNSA. V shed 1 base and J shed 0 bases, with 11 bases lying between them. The CDR3 protein is CASSLGRQASTDTQYF. The CDR3 region has the DNA TGTGCCAGCAGCTTAGGTAGACAGGCCAGCACAGATACGCAGTATTTT. Full variable domain (rest looked up from reference TRBV7-2 and TRBJ2-3): GAGVSQSPSNKVTEKGKDVELRCDPISGHTALYWYRQSLGQGLEFLIYFQGNSAPDKSGLPSDRFSAERTGGSVSTLTIQRTQQEDSAVYLCASSLGRQASTDTQYFGPGTRLTVL.

This sequence joins TRBV28 and TRBJ2-7; TRBD2 aligns across 11 bases. Germline V CDR1 and CDR2: MDHEN, SYDVKM. V lost 5 bases, J lost 0 bases, and 6 bases stayed unmatched. The CDR3 extends over 16 amino acids. The CDR3 reads CASSVSGTSGSYEQYF. DNA for the CDR3: TGTGCCAGCAGTGTCTCCGGGACTAGCGGCTCCTACGAGCAGTACTTC.

The table lists this clonotype with a few counts. This sequence joins TRBV3-1 and TRBJ2-3; 10 positions match TRBD2. The CDR3 consists of 18 residues. Germline assignment: CDR1 LGHDT and CDR2 YNNKEL (reference sequence). Trimming took 1 base from V and 5 from J; bases not matched to a gene: 12. CDR3 in DNA: TGTGCCAGCAGCCAAGTAGCGGGAGGCCTTCCCGGAGGAGATACGCAGTATTTT. It codes for CASSQVAGGLPGGDTQYF.

A few counts support this clonotype. The V gene is TRBV18, the J gene TRBJ2-3; D is unresolved. The ends were cut back, 3 bases at V and 4 bases at J, with 14 bases in the middle. The CDR3 loop spans 15 amino acids. Germline V lookup: CDR1 KGHSH, CDR2 LQKENI. For the CDR3, the DNA is TGTGCCAGCTCACCGGCAGTCGGCGCGGCAGATACGCAGTATTTT. Translated, it gives CASSPAVGAADTQYF.

This chain links TRBV11-2 with TRBJ2-1, with TRBD2 identical over 10 bases. The CDR3 length is 16 residues. Germline V lookup: CDR1 SGHAT, CDR2 FQNNGV. V gave up 4 bases and J gave up 7 bases; unmatched junction bases: 10. This CDR3 reads CASSSTSGGAGNEQFF. The CDR3 nucleotides read TGTGCCAGCAGCTCTACGAGCGGGGGGGCCGGGAATGAGCAGTTCTTC.

The chain recombines TRBV5-1 with TRBJ1-1; 7 positions agree with TRBD1. From germline, CDR1 is SGHRS and CDR2 YFSETQ. The CDR3 covers 14 residues. J lost 4 bases, V lost 4 bases, and 7 bases had no gene match. The CDR3 DNA sequence: TGCGCCAGCAGCCGAGACAGGGCGGGCACTGAAGCTTTCTTT. This sequence encodes CASSRDRAGTEAFF.

This clonotype has at least ten counts. The chain employs TRBV20-1 and TRBJ2-1; no clear D. The germline CDR1 and CDR2 sequences are DFQATT and SNEGSKA (reference sequence). Trimming shortened V by 1 base and J by 1 base, and 5 bases separated the two germline ends. This CDR3 spans 13 amino acids. The CDR3 nucleotides are TGCAGTGCTAGAGCCCGGTCCTACAATGAGCAGTTCTTC. Its translation: CSARARSYNEQFF.

This clonotype was observed many times. The chain links TRBV2 to TRBJ1-1, with a weak D call TRBD1 (6 bases). The CDR3 runs 13 residues. Germline V lookup: CDR1 SNHLY, CDR2 FYNNEI. V shed 4 bases and J shed 4 bases, with 10 bases lying between them. The CDR3 region has the DNA TGTGCCAGCAGTGGGGGGCCGGGCACTGAAGCTTTCTTT. It codes for CASSGGPGTEAFF.

The CDR3 DNA reads TGTGCCACCAGTGATTCACCCCCAAGGGAAGGCGAGCAGTACTTC. This codes for CATSDSPPREGEQYF. V gene TRBV24-1 combines with J gene TRBJ2-7, with D hard to call. This CDR3 spans 15 amino acids. Germline CDR1 reads KGHDR; CDR2 reads SFDVKD. V was trimmed by 2 bases and J by 6 bases, leaving 16 bases between them.

The V call is TRBV2, the J call TRBJ1-5; D not certain. The CDR3 loop spans 14 amino acids. Germline lookup yields CDR1 SNHLY and CDR2 FYNNEI. Trimming pared 6 bases from V and 1 base from J, leaving 10 bases between. The CDR3 DNA follows: TGTGCCAGCAGGACCGGACTGAGCAATCAGCCCCAGCATTTT. Translated, it gives CASRTGLSNQPQHF.

This clonotype was observed at least ten times. The chain couples TRBV6-5 to TRBJ1-2; 8 bases are shared with TRBD1. V lost 2 bases and J lost 4; bases outside the gene matches: 6. Germline CDR1 and CDR2: MNHEY and SVGAGI. The CDR3 totals 15 residues. CDR3 nucleotides: TGTGCCAGCAGTTACACATTTACAGGGGGCTATGGCTACACCTTC. It codes for CASSYTFTGGYGYTF.

This chain links TRBV12-3 or TRBV12-4 with TRBJ1-1, with D possibly TRBD1 on 6 matching bases. This CDR3 contains 17 residues. V lost 5 bases and J lost 6, with 25 bases in between. CDR3 DNA: TGTGCCAGCAGTCCCCGTCGAGGAAACAGGGCTGTCGCTGAAGCTTTCTTT. Translating it yields CASSPRRGNRAVAEAFF.

This clonotype has just a few counts. The V and J genes are TRBV27 and TRBJ1-1; TRBD1 agrees at 9 bases. With 0 bases clipped from V and 8 bases from J, the junction kept 7 bases outside the gene matches. In germline, CDR1 is MNHEY, CDR2 SMNVEV (reference sequence). The CDR3 runs to 15 residues. Here the CDR3 DNA reads TGTGCCAGCAGTTTATCGGGACAGGGACAGGTAGAAGCTTTCTTT. Its protein product is CASSLSGQGQVEAFF.